The 13 T cell receptor beta chains in this list originate from one sample, sequenced in a study of T cell repertoires in cytomegalovirus infection. Their target antigens are unknown. One entry per CDR3 protein, called by TCRdb with MiXCR from the reads. The data hold 80,000 to 95,000 distinct CDR3 sequences, with 29% observed a single time. The sequencing used CD8+ T cells from cultured PBMCs, collected from culture after CMV antigen stimulation. The receptors shown here come from a human donor in good health (CMV status not recorded). Some clones in this sample may be carry-over from other donors' samples.

The gene calls are TRBV27 and TRBJ2-1; D is perhaps TRBD1 (6 bases). Germline CDR1 reads MNHEY; CDR2 reads SMNVEV (reference sequence). Trimming took off 7 bases at V and 9 bases at J, with 16 bases between the two ends. The CDR3 has 13 amino acids. The CDR3 sequence is CASNPSPQGEQFF. The CDR3 DNA follows: TGTGCCAGCAATCCCTCCCCACAGGGTGAGCAGTTCTTC.

This clonotype was recorded a few times. This sequence joins TRBV7-7 and TRBJ2-2, with D maybe TRBD1 (5 bases). The CDR3 runs 14 residues. Germline V CDR1 and CDR2: SSHAT, FNYEAQ (reference sequence). Trimming left V 1 base short and J 3 bases short, with 6 bases between. Here the CDR3 reads CASSLGGDTGELFF. CDR3 coding DNA: TGTGCCAGCAGCTTAGGGGGCGACACCGGGGAGCTGTTTTTT.

In this sample, this clonotype turned up many times. This chain joins TRBV7-3 and TRBJ1-4; D gene ambiguous. CDR1 is SGHTA and CDR2 is FQGTGA in the germline V gene. Trimming pared 2 bases from V and 3 bases from J, leaving 4 bases between. The CDR3 runs to 13 residues. The CDR3 sequence: CASSLGANEKLFF. The CDR3, as DNA: TGTGCCAGCAGCTTAGGGGCTAATGAAAAACTGTTTTTT.

The chain combines TRBV6-5 with TRBJ1-1; D uncertain. The CDR3 is 14 residues long. The V end lost 6 bases, the J end lost 7 bases, and 18 bases lay between the germline ends. CDR1 is MNHEY and CDR2 is SVGAGI in the germline V gene. The DNA of the CDR3 is TGTGCCAGCAGAAGTCCGGCAGTCGCACATGAAGCTTTCTTT. This sequence encodes CASRSPAVAHEAFF.

Only a few counts were recorded for this clonotype. The chain is built from TRBV7-6 and TRBJ2-3; D gene uncertain. The CDR3 sequence is 15 residues long. The germline CDR1 and CDR2 sequences are SGHVS and FNYEAQ. V was cut by 4 bases and J by 0 bases, with 11 bases left in between. DNA for the CDR3: TGTGCCAGCAGCTCCCCTCTAGGGAGCACAGATACGCAGTATTTT. Its translation is CASSSPLGSTDTQYF.

In its sample, this clonotype was seen a few times. The chain carries TRBV5-1 and TRBJ1-5, with a possible D match to TRBD1 (6 bases). CDR3 length: 14 residues. V dropped 0 bases and J dropped 7 bases, with 11 bases sitting between them. CDR1 is SGHRS, CDR2 YFSETQ, per germline. For the CDR3, the DNA is TGCGCCAGCAGCTTGGGGACAGTCGGGCAGCCCCAGCATTTT. Translating it yields CASSLGTVGQPQHF.

This clonotype was seen a handful of times. V and J are TRBV28 and TRBJ2-1, with 12 bases matching TRBD2. The CDR3 totals 16 residues. Looked up from germline, CDR1 is MDHEN and CDR2 is SYDVKM. V shed 1 base, J shed 4 bases, and the junction held 2 bases outside the gene matches. This CDR3 reads CASSLSLAGGYNEQFF. The CDR3 nucleotides read TGTGCCAGCAGTTTATCCCTAGCGGGGGGGTACAATGAGCAGTTCTTC.

V usage is TRBV11-2 and J usage is TRBJ2-5; the D gene could be TRBD1 or TRBD2 (6 bases each). The V gene's germline CDR1 is SGHAT and CDR2 FQNNGV. The CDR3 spans 13 residues. V was cut by 3 bases and J by 10 bases, with 15 bases left in between. CDR3 nucleotides: TGTGCCAGCAGCTTTGTAGCGGAGGGGGACCAGTACTTC. Amino acid sequence: CASSFVAEGDQYF.

The sample holds many counts of this clonotype. The genes are TRBV7-2 and TRBJ1-2, with a tentative D call TRBD1 (5 bases). V was trimmed by 5 bases and J by 2 bases, leaving 12 bases between them. There are 14 residues in the CDR3. Germline V lookup: CDR1 SGHTA, CDR2 FQGNSA. The CDR3 DNA follows: TGTGCCAGCAGCCCGGACATGTCCAACTATGGCTACACCTTC. Translated: CASSPDMSNYGYTF.

This clonotype was observed a single time. V and J are TRBV28 and TRBJ2-1; 9 nucleotides match TRBD2. From germline, CDR1 is MDHEN and CDR2 SYDVKM. This CDR3 spans 15 amino acids. V lost 5 bases and J lost 3; bases outside the gene matches: 5. CDR3 protein: CASSGSGGNYNEQFF. The CDR3 DNA sequence: TGTGCCAGCAGTGGTAGCGGGGGAAACTACAATGAGCAGTTCTTC.

The rearrangement uses TRBV20-1 and TRBJ2-3; D gene uncertain. V lost 6 bases and J lost 1, with 14 bases in between. The CDR3 length is 14 residues. Germline V gives CDR1 DFQATT, CDR2 SNEGSKA (reference sequence). DNA for the CDR3: TGCAGTGCCGACTTCGTAAGGGGCACAGATACGCAGTATTTT. It specifies CSADFVRGTDTQYF.

V usage is TRBV20-1 and J usage is TRBJ2-7, with D tentatively TRBD2 (7 bases). CDR3 length: 15 residues. With 1 base removed from V and 0 bases from J, the gap between germline ends came to 13 bases. Germline V gives CDR1 DFQATT, CDR2 SNEGSKA (reference sequence). The CDR3 sequence: CSARVPGGPSYEQYF. CDR3 sequence (DNA): TGCAGTGCTAGAGTCCCCGGGGGGCCCTCCTACGAGCAGTACTTC.

This chain uses TRBV4-1 with TRBJ1-2; TRBD1 is a possible D gene (6 bases). The V gene's germline CDR1 is MGHRA and CDR2 YSYEKL. Between the trimmed V and J ends, which lost 0 bases and 2 bases, there was a span of 7 bases. The CDR3 has 14 residues. For the CDR3, the DNA is TGCGCCAGCAGCCAAGATACAGGGAACTATGGCTACACCTTC. Protein product: CASSQDTGNYGYTF.